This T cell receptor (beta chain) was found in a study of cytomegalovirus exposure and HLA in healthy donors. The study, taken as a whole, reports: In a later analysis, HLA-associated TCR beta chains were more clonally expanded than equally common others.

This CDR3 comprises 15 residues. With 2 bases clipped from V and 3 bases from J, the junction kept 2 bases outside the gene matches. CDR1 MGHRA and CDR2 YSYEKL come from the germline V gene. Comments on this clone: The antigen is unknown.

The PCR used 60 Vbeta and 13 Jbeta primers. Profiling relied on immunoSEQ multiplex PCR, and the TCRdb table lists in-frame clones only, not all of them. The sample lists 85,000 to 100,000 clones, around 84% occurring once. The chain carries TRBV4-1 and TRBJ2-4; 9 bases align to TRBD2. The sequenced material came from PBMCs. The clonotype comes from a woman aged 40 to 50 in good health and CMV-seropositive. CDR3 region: CASSQPTSGKNIQYF. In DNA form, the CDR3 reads TGCGCCAGCAGCCAACCGACTAGCGGCAAAAACATTCAGTACTTC.